The clone carrying this TCR beta chain has a single count. This entry belongs to a study of shared clonotypes between healthy human individuals. Sequencing used immunoSEQ multiplex PCR; TCRdb keeps in-frame clones, though not all of them. The table lists 1 million to 1.2 million clones, 70% to 85% of them singletons. The CDR3 runs to 15 residues. V lost 1 base and J lost 9, with 16 bases in between. Germline CDR1 reads SEHNR; CDR2 reads FQNEAQ (reference sequence). Material: memory CD4+ T cells from PBMCs. Subset reported: CD45RA-negative fraction. This sequence joins TRBV7-9 and TRBJ2-1; D may correspond to TRBD1 or TRBD2 (5 bases each). The sequence derives from a man aged 18 to 29 in good health. Some clones in this sample may be carry-over from other donors' samples. CDR3 in DNA: TGTGCCAGCAGCTTAGAGCGGCTAGGGGCGCGTGAGCAGTTCTTC. It is translated as CASSLERLGAREQFF.